These T cell receptor beta chains were read from a single sample in a study of cytotoxic CD8 clonotypes in ibrutinib-treated CLL. Using immunoSEQ multiplex PCR, the repertoire was profiled, and TCRdb retains in-frame clones only, with some absent. The sample includes about 180,000 clones, approximately 84% of them seen just once. Sequenced here: PBMCs, sampled after 24 months of ibrutinib treatment. These receptors were obtained from a human donor with chronic lymphocytic leukemia. Each CDR3 is given with its conserved first and last residue. Each record gives: J gene, clone size, V gene, D gene, CDR3 protein, CDR3 DNA. A D gene is named only where the DNA matches it firmly. Clone size is stated in some rows and not others, as once, few, many or a class when expanded.

TRBJ1-4 | . | TRBV6-4 | . | CASSLFPWDSTGEKLFF | TGTGCCAGCAGTCTTTTTCCTTGGGACTCAACTGGTGAAAAACTGTTTTTT
TRBJ2-3 | once | TRBV29-1 | . | CSVEGPGFPDTQYF | TGCAGCGTTGAGGGTCCAGGGTTTCCAGATACGCAGTATTTT
TRBJ2-7 | . | TRBV30 | TRBD1 | CAWSLTGNEQYF | TGTGCCTGGAGTCTGACAGGGAACGAGCAGTACTTC
TRBJ2-1 | . | TRBV7-2 | TRBD2 | CASSPERGGNEQFF | TGTGCCAGCAGCCCGGAGCGGGGGGGCAATGAGCAGTTCTTC
TRBJ1-5 | . | TRBV7-2 | . | CASRRNSNQPQHF | TGTGCCAGCAGACGGAATAGCAATCAGCCCCAGCATTTT
TRBJ1-2 | . | TRBV7-9 | TRBD1 | CASSFGVNRGNGYTF | TGTGCCAGCAGCTTTGGCGTAAACAGGGGGAATGGCTACACCTTC
TRBJ2-2 | . | TRBV6-5 | TRBD1 | CASRRTGVTGELFF | TGTGCCAGCAGGCGAACAGGGGTCACCGGGGAGCTGTTTTTT
TRBJ1-2 | . | TRBV27 | . | CASRRNSRDTGYTF | TGTGCCAGCAGACGAAACTCCAGGGACACTGGCTACACCTTC
TRBJ1-1 | . | TRBV5-6 | . | CASRRPGGGTEAFF | TGTGCCAGCAGGCGCCCCGGGGGCGGCACTGAAGCTTTCTTT
TRBJ2-5 | . | TRBV7-9 | . | CASSPQGYEETQYF | TGTGCCAGCAGCCCCCAGGGATATGAGGAGACCCAGTACTTC
TRBJ1-5 | . | TRBV19 | . | CASSIGDVSNQPQHF | TGTGCCAGTAGTATTGGTGACGTTAGCAATCAGCCCCAGCATTTT
TRBJ1-5 | . | TRBV30 | TRBD1 | CAWSVQTGDQPQHF | TGTGCCTGGAGTGTGCAAACAGGGGATCAGCCCCAGCATTTT
TRBJ1-1 | once | TRBV9 | TRBD1 | CASSAEDRGNTEAFF | TGTGCCAGCAGCGCCGAGGACAGGGGGAACACTGAAGCTTTCTTT
TRBJ2-7 | . | TRBV6-5 | TRBD2 | CASTPGGFSSYEQYF | TGTGCCAGCACCCCGGGGGGATTCAGCTCCTACGAGCAGTACTTC
TRBJ1-2 | once | TRBV21-1 | . | CASSKVHSQGPTRGSCYGYTF | TGTGCCAGCAGCAAAGTCCACTCGCAGGGACCTACTAGGGGATCTTGTTATGGCTACACCTTC
TRBJ2-3 | few | TRBV5-6 | . | CASSFSDREADTQYF | TGTGCCAGCAGCTTTAGCGACAGGGAGGCAGATACGCAGTATTTT
TRBJ2-1 | . | TRBV7-3 | TRBD2 | CASSPRLAAYNEQFF | TGTGCCAGCAGCCCCCGACTAGCGGCCTACAATGAGCAGTTCTTC
TRBJ1-4 | . | TRBV6-5 | . | CASSYSSPATNEKLFF | TGTGCCAGCAGTTACTCAAGTCCAGCAACTAATGAAAAACTGTTTTTT
TRBJ1-5 | . | TRBV7-3 | TRBD1 | CASSRGPGQNQPQHF | TGTGCCAGCAGCAGGGGACCGGGACAGAATCAGCCCCAGCATTTT
TRBJ2-1 | . | TRBV30 | . | CAWSALYNEQFF | TGTGCCTGGAGTGCCCTCTACAATGAGCAGTTCTTC
TRBJ2-7 | . | TRBV4-3 | TRBD1 | CASSRDSTYEQYF | TGCGCCAGCAGCCGGGACAGCACCTACGAGCAGTACTTC
TRBJ1-4 | . | TRBV28 | TRBD1 | CASRPRGSGEKLFF | TGTGCCAGCAGACCCAGGGGGAGCGGTGAAAAACTGTTTTTT
TRBJ1-4 | once | TRBV6-1 | . | CASSEDRINEKLFF | TGTGCCAGCAGTGAAGACAGGATTAATGAAAAACTGTTTTTT
TRBJ2-7 | . | TRBV18 | TRBD2 | CASSPGTSGGYEQYF | TGTGCCAGCTCACCAGGCACTAGCGGAGGGTACGAGCAGTACTTC
TRBJ1-1 | . | TRBV9 | . | CASSATGTNTEAFF | TGTGCCAGCAGCGCCACAGGGACGAACACTGAAGCTTTCTTT
TRBJ1-1 | . | TRBV6-5 | TRBD1 | CASRPGDRATEAFF | TGTGCCAGCAGACCGGGGGACAGGGCCACTGAAGCTTTCTTT
TRBJ1-2 | . | TRBV10-3 | . | CAITTNPGTVNYGYTF | TGTGCCATCACTACGAATCCCGGGACGGTGAACTATGGCTACACCTTC
TRBJ2-1 | . | TRBV5-1 | . | CASSAGFF | TGCGCCAGCAGCGCGGGGTTCTTC
TRBJ1-2 | . | TRBV18 | TRBD1 | CASSRPGTGNDGYTF | TGTGCCAGCTCTCGTCCCGGGACAGGGAATGACGGCTACACCTTC
TRBJ1-3 | . | TRBV6-5 | . | CASSYDRGTTIYF | TGTGCCAGCAGTTACGACCGAGGAACCACCATATATTTT
TRBJ2-5 | . | TRBV7-2 | . | CASSSRGGLGETQYF | TGTGCCAGCAGCTCACGGGGAGGTTTAGGAGAGACCCAGTACTTC
TRBJ2-3 | . | TRBV25-1 | . | CASSEYTDTQYF | TGTGCCAGCAGTGAATATACAGATACGCAGTATTTT
TRBJ2-7 | . | TRBV6-5 | TRBD1 | CASSNRGYEQYF | TGTGCCAGCAGTAACAGGGGCTACGAGCAGTACTTC
TRBJ2-7 | few | TRBV18 | TRBD2 | CASSPIRTSSYEQYF | TGTGCCAGCTCACCAATACGGACTAGCTCCTACGAGCAGTACTTC
TRBJ1-4 | few | TRBV27 | TRBD1 | CASSLNWITGANEKLFF | TGTGCCAGCAGCCTCAACTGGATAACAGGGGCTAATGAAAAACTGTTTTTT
TRBJ1-1 | . | TRBV4-1 | . | CASSNVGGGGTEAFF | TGCGCCAGCAGTAACGTGGGGGGAGGCGGCACTGAAGCTTTCTTT
TRBJ2-1 | few | TRBV7-6 | TRBD2 | CASSSRGGRGEQFF | TGTGCCAGCAGCTCCCGGGGGGGGCGAGGAGAGCAGTTCTTC
TRBJ2-3 | . | TRBV6-5 | . | CASSQTDSTDTQYF | TGTGCCAGCAGCCAGACAGATAGCACAGATACGCAGTATTTT
TRBJ1-2 | . | TRBV14 | . | CASSYLDSPYGYTF | TGTGCCAGCAGCTATCTCGACAGCCCCTATGGCTACACCTTC
TRBJ2-1 | . | TRBV29-1 | TRBD2 | CSAPQTSRQGMEQFF | TGCAGCGCCCCTCAGACTAGCCGGCAAGGGATGGAGCAGTTCTTC
TRBJ2-1 | . | TRBV5-6 | . | CASSLVLGSYNEQFF | TGTGCCAGCAGCTTGGTGCTAGGTTCCTACAATGAGCAGTTCTTC
TRBJ2-5 | . | TRBV19 | TRBD2 | CASRLGGRPQETQYF | TGTGCCAGTCGCCTAGGCGGGAGACCCCAAGAGACCCAGTACTTC
TRBJ1-1 | . | TRBV7-9 | . | CASSLDGSLLPEAFF | TGTGCCAGCAGCTTAGACGGTTCGCTGTTGCCTGAAGCTTTCTTT